This T cell receptor (beta chain) was identified in a study of immune characterization of retroperitoneal liposarcoma. Via MiXCR, TCRdb re-called the PCR reads, giving one row per CDR3 protein. This table has around 7,000 distinct CDR3 sequences, approximately 30% appearing once. The sample holds many counts of this clonotype. V was cut by 5 bases and J by 6 bases, with 13 bases left in between. The CDR3 is 14 amino acids. Germline CDR1 is MNHEY and CDR2 is SVGEGT. Material for sequencing was blood. The V call is TRBV6-2 or TRBV6-3, the J call TRBJ2-2; no clear D gene. This TCR was sampled from a male donor with retroperitoneal liposarcoma. The CDR3 region has the DNA TGTGCCAGCAGTGGAGTTAGTCGTCCCGGGGAGCTGTTTTTT. Translating gives CASSGVSRPGELFF.